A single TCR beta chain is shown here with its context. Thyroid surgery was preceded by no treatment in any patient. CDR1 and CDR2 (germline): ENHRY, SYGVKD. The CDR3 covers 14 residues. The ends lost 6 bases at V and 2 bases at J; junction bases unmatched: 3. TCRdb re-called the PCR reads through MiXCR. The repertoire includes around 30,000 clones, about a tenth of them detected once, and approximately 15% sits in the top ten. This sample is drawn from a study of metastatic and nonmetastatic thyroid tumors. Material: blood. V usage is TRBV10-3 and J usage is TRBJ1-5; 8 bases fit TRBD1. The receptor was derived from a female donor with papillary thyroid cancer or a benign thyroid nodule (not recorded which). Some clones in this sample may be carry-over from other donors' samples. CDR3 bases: TGTGCCATCAGAGGACAGGGTGGCAATCAGCCCCAGCATTTT. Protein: CAIRGQGGNQPQHF.